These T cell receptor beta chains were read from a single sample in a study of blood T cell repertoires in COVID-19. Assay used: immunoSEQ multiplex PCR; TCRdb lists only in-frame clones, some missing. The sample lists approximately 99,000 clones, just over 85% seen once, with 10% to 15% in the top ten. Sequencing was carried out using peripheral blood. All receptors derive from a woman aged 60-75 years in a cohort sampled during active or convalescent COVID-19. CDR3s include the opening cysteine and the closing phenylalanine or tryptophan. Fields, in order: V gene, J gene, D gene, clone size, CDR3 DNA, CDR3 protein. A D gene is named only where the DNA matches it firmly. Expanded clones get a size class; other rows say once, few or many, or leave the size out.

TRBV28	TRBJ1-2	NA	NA	TGTGCCAGCAGTCCCGCCACCGGACAGCTTAACTATGGCTACACCTTC	CASSPATGQLNYGYTF
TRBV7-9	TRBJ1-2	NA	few	TGTGCCAGCAGCCCCCGTGGAGTCCTCTATGGCTACACCTTC	CASSPRGVLYGYTF
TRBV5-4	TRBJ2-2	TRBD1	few	TGTGCCAGCAGCTTGCGGACAGGGGTCACCGGGGAGCTGTTTTTT	CASSLRTGVTGELFF
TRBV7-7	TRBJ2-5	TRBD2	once	TGTGCTAGCAGCCGCAACAGCGGGGGGCGAGAGACCCAGTACTTC	CASSRNSGGRETQYF
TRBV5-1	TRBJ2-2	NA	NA	TGCGCCAGCAGCTTGGCCAGAGGGAACACCGGGGAGCTGTTTTTT	CASSLARGNTGELFF
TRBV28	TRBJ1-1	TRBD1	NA	TGTGCCAGCAGTTTACCAGGACAGGGGAGGGCTGAAGCTTTCTTT	CASSLPGQGRAEAFF
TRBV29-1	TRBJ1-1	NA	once	TGCAGCGTAGAACCACAGGGGAACACTGAAGCTTTCTTT	CSVEPQGNTEAFF
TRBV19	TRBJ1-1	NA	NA	TGTGCCAGTAGTAGGGGGCGAGGCACTGAAGCTTTCTTT	CASSRGRGTEAFF
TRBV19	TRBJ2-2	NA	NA	TGTGCCAGTAGTATATTCGGGGGGCTCGTGACCGGGGAGCTGTTTTTT	CASSIFGGLVTGELFF
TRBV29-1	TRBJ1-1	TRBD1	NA	TGCAGCGGGACAGGGATGAACACTGAAGCTTTCTTT	CSGTGMNTEAFF
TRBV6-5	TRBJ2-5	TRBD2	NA	TGTGCCAGCAGTCAACTAGCGGAAGAGACCCAGTACTTC	CASSQLAEETQYF
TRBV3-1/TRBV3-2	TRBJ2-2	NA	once	TGTGCCAGCAGCCAGAAAGGAGGACAGTCCTTT	CASSQKGGQSF
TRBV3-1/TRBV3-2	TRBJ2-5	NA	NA	TGTGCCAGCAGCCAAGTCGCCAGCGGAGGGGACCAAGAGACCCAGTACTTC	CASSQVASGGDQETQYF
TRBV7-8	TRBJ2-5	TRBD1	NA	TGTGCCAGCAGCCCGACAGGGATTGTGGAGACCCAGTACTTC	CASSPTGIVETQYF
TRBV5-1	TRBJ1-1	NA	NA	TGCGCCAGCAGCGTGGACAGACCCGACACTGAAGCTTTCTTT	CASSVDRPDTEAFF
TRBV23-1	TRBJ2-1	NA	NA	TGCGCCAGCAGTCAATTGAGTCGAGACAGGTGTAATGAGCAGTTCTTC	CASSQLSRDRCNEQFF
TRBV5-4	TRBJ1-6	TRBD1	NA	TGTGCCAGCAGCCCCAGGGGGGATAATTCACCCCTCCACTTT	CASSPRGDNSPLHF
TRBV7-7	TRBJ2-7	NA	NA	TGTGCTAGCAGCGCCTCTACTAGTACGGGCGGCGAGCAGTACTTC	CASSASTSTGGEQYF
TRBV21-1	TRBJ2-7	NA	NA	TGTGCCAGCAGCAAAGGGATCCGGACTAGCGGGAAATCTGCGCCCTACTACGAGCAGTACTTC	CASSKGIRTSGKSAPYYEQYF
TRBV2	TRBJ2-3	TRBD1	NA	TGTGCCAGCAGAGTTCGGGACAGTATCACAGATACGCAGTATTTT	CASRVRDSITDTQYF
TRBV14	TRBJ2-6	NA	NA	TGTGCCAGCGCCCTCTCACTTGTCTCTGGGGCCAACGTCCTGACTTTC	CASALSLVSGANVLTF
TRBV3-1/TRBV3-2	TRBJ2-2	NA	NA	TGTGCCAGCAGCCAAGAAGCCGGGGGCACCGGGGAGCTGTTTTTT	CASSQEAGGTGELFF
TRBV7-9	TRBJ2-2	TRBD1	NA	TGTGCCAGCAGCACCCTGAGGGGGCCCGGGGAGCTGTTTTTT	CASSTLRGPGELFF
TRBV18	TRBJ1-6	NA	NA	TGTGCCAGCTCACCACCAAACAGACCTAATAATTCACCCCTCCACTTT	CASSPPNRPNNSPLHF
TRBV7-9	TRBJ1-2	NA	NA	TGTGCCAGCAGCTTAAGCCAGGGCCAGGGGTATGGCTACACCTTC	CASSLSQGQGYGYTF
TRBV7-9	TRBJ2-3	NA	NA	TGTGCCAGCAGCTTAGCGGGGACTTTTTCTAGCACAGATACGCAGTATTTT	CASSLAGTFSSTDTQYF
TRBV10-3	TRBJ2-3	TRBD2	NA	TGTGCCAGCTCGACTAGCGGGAGCACAGATACGCAGTATTTT	CASSTSGSTDTQYF
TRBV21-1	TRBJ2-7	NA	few	TGTGCCAGCAGCAAAGTAGAGACAGTTACCTACGAGCAGTACTTC	CASSKVETVTYEQYF